These 7 T cell receptor beta chains share one sample of origin, sequenced in a study of blood T cell repertoires in COVID-19. Profiling relied on immunoSEQ multiplex PCR, and the TCRdb table lists in-frame clones only, not all of them. The repertoire holds about 21,000 clones, with approximately 85% as singletons. Sequenced sample: peripheral blood. All receptors come from a man aged 80 or over with acute or convalescent COVID-19.

The chain uses TRBV19 and TRBJ1-2; weak D call: TRBD1 (5 bases). V lost 3 bases, J lost 0 bases, and 11 bases lay in between. CDR3 length equals 15 residues. Germline-derived CDR1 and CDR2 are LNHDA and SQIVND (reference sequence). The CDR3 DNA is TGTGCCAGTAGTATGGGGCGATCAACTAACTATGGCTACACCTTC. It specifies CASSMGRSTNYGYTF.

About this clone: The junction and the germline gene differ at one end; a read error may be behind it. This rearrangement joins TRBV27 to TRBJ1-6, with a weak D call TRBD1 (6 bases). Germline lookup yields CDR1 MNHEY and CDR2 SMNVEV (reference sequence). The CDR3 runs 17 residues. The CDR3 sequence: CASSLSPGPGVGSPLHF. The DNA for the CDR3 is TGTGCCAGCAGTCTATCTCCGGGACCAGGGGTCGGTTCACCCCTCCACTTT.

The CDR3 DNA is TGCGCCAGCAGCAGAGAGGACAGGGATGCCTATGGCTACACCTTC. The encoded protein is CASSREDRDAYGYTF. The rearrangement uses TRBV4-3 and TRBJ1-2, with TRBD1 identical over 8 bases. There are 15 residues in the CDR3. Trimming removed 5 bases from V and 4 bases from J; junction bases left unmatched: 9. Germline values: CDR1 LGHNA, CDR2 YSLEER.

The chain combines TRBV21-1 with TRBJ1-1; the D call TRBD1 from the table was never checked on the DNA. TRBV21-1 is marked as a pseudogene. The CDR3 runs 13 residues. CDR3 bases: TGTGCCAGCAGCTTAGACAGGCCTCTCGGAGCTTTCTTT. Translating gives CASSLDRPLGAFF.

The chain carries TRBV15 and TRBJ2-7; tentatively, D is TRBD2 (5 bases). Germline CDR1 reads LNHNV; CDR2 reads YYDKDF (reference sequence). The V gene lost 2 bases and the J gene lost 5 bases, with 13 bases spanning the gap. The length of the CDR3 is 14 residues. The CDR3 DNA reads TGTGCCACCAGCAGACTATCCGGAGCGGACGAGCAGTACTTC. Translated, it gives CATSRLSGADEQYF.

This rearrangement joins TRBV3-1 (or the pseudogene TRBV3-2) to TRBJ2-7, with D unresolved. The ends were cut back, 2 bases at V and 2 bases at J, with 10 bases in the middle. The germline V gene encodes CDR1 LGHDT and CDR2 YNNKEL (reference sequence). The CDR3 runs 14 residues. The CDR3 coding sequence is TGTGCCAGCAGCCAACTCAGTGTACCCTACGAGCAGTACTTC. Translation: CASSQLSVPYEQYF.

The V call is TRBV7-2, the J call TRBJ2-2; tentative D call: TRBD1 (5 bases). The CDR3 length is 15 residues. Trimming took 2 bases from V and 5 from J, leaving 12 bases between them. Germline loops: CDR1 SGHTA, CDR2 FQGNSA. CDR3 sequence reads: CASSLRQPLTGELFF. CDR3 in DNA: TGTGCCAGCAGCTTACGACAGCCCTTAACCGGGGAGCTGTTTTTT.